These T cell receptor beta chains were read from a single sample in a study of blood T cell repertoires in COVID-19. Sequencing was performed with immunoSEQ multiplex PCR; in TCRdb, only in-frame clones are kept and a portion is missing. Of 50,000 to 65,000 clones listed, 85% to 90% are singletons. Sequencing input: peripheral blood. The receptors here all came from a man in his 70s with acute or convalescent COVID-19. The CDR3 runs from the conserved cysteine through the conserved F or W. Each record gives: clone size, D gene, V gene, J gene, CDR3 protein, CDR3 DNA. A D gene is named only where the DNA matches it firmly. The size entry is marked missing in some rows and otherwise reads once, few, many or a size class.

clone size: -
D gene: TRBD2
V gene: TRBV6-6
J gene: TRBJ2-3
CDR3 protein: CASSSPLAGGTDTQYF
CDR3 DNA: TGTGCCAGCAGTTCCCCGCTAGCGGGGGGCACAGATACGCAGTATTTT

clone size: once
D gene: -
V gene: TRBV14
J gene: TRBJ2-1
CDR3 protein: CASSYYNEQFF
CDR3 DNA: TGTGCCAGCAGTTACTACAATGAGCAGTTCTTC

clone size: -
D gene: -
V gene: TRBV19
J gene: TRBJ2-3
CDR3 protein: CASSMRPRSGSTDTQYF
CDR3 DNA: TGTGCCAGTAGTATGCGGCCCCGAAGCGGTAGCACAGATACGCAGTATTTT

clone size: -
D gene: TRBD1
V gene: TRBV5-1
J gene: TRBJ2-7
CDR3 protein: CASSPRRQGNAEQYF
CDR3 DNA: TGCGCCAGCAGCCCACGCCGACAGGGTAATGCCGAGCAGTACTTC

clone size: -
D gene: -
V gene: TRBV28
J gene: TRBJ1-4
CDR3 protein: CASADRPPSDEKLFF
CDR3 DNA: TGTGCCAGCGCTGACAGACCACCTTCCGATGAAAAACTGTTTTTT

clone size: -
D gene: -
V gene: TRBV7-2
J gene: TRBJ1-5
CDR3 protein: CASSLFGLDQPQHF
CDR3 DNA: TGTGCCAGCAGCTTATTCGGTCTCGATCAGCCCCAGCATTTT

clone size: few
D gene: -
V gene: TRBV29-1
J gene: TRBJ2-1
CDR3 protein: CSAYYRDLYNEQFF
CDR3 DNA: TGCAGCGCTTACTACAGGGACCTCTACAATGAGCAGTTCTTC

clone size: -
D gene: -
V gene: TRBV9
J gene: TRBJ1-1
CDR3 protein: CASSPQDTEAFF
CDR3 DNA: TGTGCCAGCAGCCCCCAGGACACTGAAGCTTTCTTT

clone size: -
D gene: TRBD1
V gene: TRBV10-1
J gene: TRBJ1-2
CDR3 protein: CASSRDRVNGYTF
CDR3 DNA: TGCGCCAGCAGCCGGGACAGGGTAAATGGCTACACCTTC

clone size: -
D gene: TRBD1
V gene: TRBV5-1
J gene: TRBJ1-3
CDR3 protein: CASSLKQGSGNTIYF
CDR3 DNA: TGCGCCAGCAGCTTAAAACAGGGGTCGGGAAACACCATATATTTT

clone size: -
D gene: -
V gene: TRBV18
J gene: TRBJ2-7
CDR3 protein: CASSQQGLGYEQYF
CDR3 DNA: TGTGCCAGCTCACAACAGGGTCTAGGCTACGAGCAGTACTTC

clone size: -
D gene: TRBD2
V gene: TRBV25-1
J gene: TRBJ2-1
CDR3 protein: CASSDLLGGGLEDEQFF
CDR3 DNA: TGTGCCAGCAGTGATCTTCTCGGGGGGGGCCTCGAGGATGAGCAGTTCTTC

clone size: -
D gene: -
V gene: TRBV5-1
J gene: TRBJ1-1
CDR3 protein: CASSSAGGQVNTEAFF
CDR3 DNA: TGCGCCAGCAGCTCGGCCGGTGGGCAGGTGAACACTGAAGCTTTCTTT

clone size: few
D gene: -
V gene: TRBV25-1
J gene: TRBJ2-7
CDR3 protein: CASSLGGIRSYEQYF
CDR3 DNA: TGTGCCAGCAGTCTCGGCGGGATAAGGAGCTACGAGCAGTACTTC

clone size: -
D gene: TRBD1
V gene: TRBV28
J gene: TRBJ2-7
CDR3 protein: CASSQPGQGSYEQYF
CDR3 DNA: TGTGCCAGCAGTCAGCCGGGACAGGGATCCTACGAGCAGTACTTC

clone size: -
D gene: -
V gene: TRBV27
J gene: TRBJ1-5
CDR3 protein: CASSLLGSDQPQHF
CDR3 DNA: TGTGCCAGCAGTTTATTAGGGAGCGATCAGCCCCAGCATTTT

clone size: -
D gene: -
V gene: TRBV30
J gene: TRBJ1-5
CDR3 protein: CAWTDGAHQPQHF
CDR3 DNA: TGTGCCTGGACCGATGGGGCCCATCAGCCCCAGCATTTT

clone size: once
D gene: -
V gene: TRBV19
J gene: TRBJ2-7
CDR3 protein: CASRLLDGVLLIIEQYF
CDR3 DNA: TGTGCCAGTAGGCTGTTAGACGGGGTCCTTCTTATTATCGAGCAGTACTTC

clone size: -
D gene: -
V gene: TRBV18
J gene: TRBJ2-2
CDR3 protein: CASSTGHGDTGELFF
CDR3 DNA: TGTGCCAGCTCAACAGGGCACGGGGACACCGGGGAGCTGTTTTTT

clone size: -
D gene: -
V gene: TRBV7-9
J gene: TRBJ2-2
CDR3 protein: CASSLGLEAGELFF
CDR3 DNA: TGTGCCAGCAGCTTAGGGCTAGAGGCCGGGGAGCTGTTTTTT

clone size: -
D gene: -
V gene: TRBV30
J gene: TRBJ2-2
CDR3 protein: CAWSVPLYTGELFF
CDR3 DNA: TGTGCCTGGAGTGTACCCCTATACACCGGGGAGCTGTTTTTT

clone size: -
D gene: -
V gene: TRBV11-3
J gene: TRBJ2-5
CDR3 protein: CASSGVSETQYF
CDR3 DNA: TGTGCCAGCTCGGGGGTTTCAGAGACCCAGTACTTC

clone size: -
D gene: -
V gene: TRBV6-6
J gene: TRBJ2-3
CDR3 protein: CASPGGNTDTQYF
CDR3 DNA: TGTGCCAGTCCTGGAGGAAACACAGATACGCAGTATTTT

clone size: -
D gene: -
V gene: TRBV5-1
J gene: TRBJ2-5
CDR3 protein: CASSLGDKQETQYF
CDR3 DNA: TGCGCCAGCAGCTTGGGGGACAAGCAAGAGACCCAGTACTTC

clone size: -
D gene: -
V gene: TRBV27
J gene: TRBJ2-1
CDR3 protein: CASSKLNEQFF
CDR3 DNA: TGTGCCAGCTCTAAATTAAATGAGCAGTTCTTC

clone size: -
D gene: -
V gene: TRBV5-4
J gene: TRBJ2-2
CDR3 protein: CASSLGGAGTGELFF
CDR3 DNA: TGTGCCAGCAGCTTAGGGGGGGCCGGCACCGGGGAGCTGTTTTTT

clone size: -
D gene: -
V gene: TRBV3-1/TRBV3-2
J gene: TRBJ2-7
CDR3 protein: CASSRKVGGQYF
CDR3 DNA: TGTGCCAGCAGCCGGAAAGTAGGGGGGCAGTACTTC

clone size: -
D gene: -
V gene: TRBV7-8
J gene: TRBJ2-5
CDR3 protein: CASSPQAETQYF
CDR3 DNA: TGTGCCAGCAGCCCACAAGCGGAGACCCAGTACTTC

clone size: -
D gene: -
V gene: TRBV6-5
J gene: TRBJ2-3
CDR3 protein: CASTLTRPSSDTQYF
CDR3 DNA: TGTGCCAGCACCTTGACTAGACCGTCGTCCGATACGCAGTATTTT

clone size: -
D gene: TRBD1
V gene: TRBV5-4
J gene: TRBJ2-5
CDR3 protein: CASSLRQGAGETQYF
CDR3 DNA: TGTGCCAGCAGCTTGAGGCAGGGGGCCGGAGAGACCCAGTACTTC

clone size: -
D gene: -
V gene: TRBV5-6
J gene: TRBJ2-1
CDR3 protein: CASSSGTSGDEQFF
CDR3 DNA: TGTGCCAGCAGCTCAGGGACATCGGGCGATGAGCAGTTCTTC

clone size: once
D gene: -
V gene: TRBV7-3
J gene: TRBJ2-7
CDR3 protein: CASSPKLKLADDAETYEQYF
CDR3 DNA: TGTGCCAGCAGCCCAAAATTAAAACTAGCCGACGACGCAGAGACATACGAGCAGTACTTC

clone size: once
D gene: TRBD1
V gene: TRBV9
J gene: TRBJ2-5
CDR3 protein: CASSPRTGETQYF
CDR3 DNA: TGTGCCAGCAGCCCACGGACAGGGGAAACCCAGTACTTC

clone size: -
D gene: -
V gene: TRBV27
J gene: TRBJ2-4
CDR3 protein: CASSPVTKNIQYF
CDR3 DNA: TGTGCCAGCAGTCCTGTAACCAAAAACATTCAGTACTTC

clone size: once
D gene: -
V gene: TRBV5-5
J gene: TRBJ2-1
CDR3 protein: CASSLDGLSNEQFF
CDR3 DNA: TGTGCCAGCAGCCTAGACGGACTCTCCAATGAGCAGTTCTTC

clone size: -
D gene: TRBD1
V gene: TRBV5-1
J gene: TRBJ1-1
CDR3 protein: CASSLGDRGTEAFF
CDR3 DNA: TGCGCCAGCAGCTTGGGGGACAGGGGTACTGAAGCTTTCTTT